This T cell receptor (beta chain) was recovered during a study of T cells in localized non-small cell lung cancer. Overall study results and limits: Higher blood T cell density tracked longer overall survival. Heterogeneity remains possible because sequencing was limited to only one tumor region. Uninvolved nearby lung showed the greatest T cell clonality, exceeding that found in tumor. Turning up in adjacent lung were a median roughly 60 of the top 100 tumor clones.

CDR3 length equals 14 residues. V trimming: 7 bases; J trimming: 0 bases; junction bases outside the gene matches: 1. The V gene's germline CDR1 is SGHRS and CDR2 YFSETQ. This clone was counted once. Its target is not known. Generated by immunoSEQ multiplex PCR, the TCRdb table keeps only in-frame clones and is missing some. The data show around 23,000 clones, 70% to 90% seen once. The rearrangement uses TRBV5-1 and TRBJ2-6; 7 nucleotides align to TRBD1. The starting material was peripheral blood mononuclear cells, obtained before any cancer treatment. The clonotype originates from a male donor at least 60 years old with stage II lung adenocarcinoma. The CDR3 here is CASGTVSGANVLTF. The CDR3 coding sequence is TGCGCCAGCGGGACAGTCTCTGGGGCCAACGTCCTGACTTTC.